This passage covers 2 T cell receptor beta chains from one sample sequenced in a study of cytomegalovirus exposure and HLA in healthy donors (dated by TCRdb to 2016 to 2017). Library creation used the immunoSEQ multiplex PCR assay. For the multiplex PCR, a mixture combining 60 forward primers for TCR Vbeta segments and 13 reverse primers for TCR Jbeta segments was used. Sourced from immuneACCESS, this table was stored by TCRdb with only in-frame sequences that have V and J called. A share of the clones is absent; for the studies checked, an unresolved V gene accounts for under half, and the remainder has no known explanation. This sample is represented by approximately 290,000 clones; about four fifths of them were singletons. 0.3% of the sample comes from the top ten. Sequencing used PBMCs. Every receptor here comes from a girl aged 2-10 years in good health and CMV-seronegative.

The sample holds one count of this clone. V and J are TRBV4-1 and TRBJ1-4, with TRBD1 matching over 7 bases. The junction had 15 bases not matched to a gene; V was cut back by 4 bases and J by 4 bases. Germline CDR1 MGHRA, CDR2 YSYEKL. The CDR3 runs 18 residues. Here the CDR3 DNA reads TGCGCCAGCAGCCGAGCTCCGACCGGGACAGACTATAATGAAAAACTGTTTTTT. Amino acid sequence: CASSRAPTGTDYNEKLFF.

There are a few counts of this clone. CDR3 coding DNA: TGCGCCAGCAGGATACAGGGGGCAGGGGCCAACGTCCTGACTTTC. Translating it yields CASRIQGAGANVLTF. The V gene is TRBV5-1, the J gene TRBJ2-6; TRBD1 aligns across 9 bases. V dropped 5 bases and J dropped 4; count of bases not matched to a gene: 4. The germline gives CDR1 SGHRS, CDR2 YFSETQ. The CDR3 has 15 amino acids.